This entry is about one T cell receptor (beta chain). Its antigen is currently unknown. V was shortened by 3 bases and J by 2 bases, with 11 bases between the two germline ends. This CDR3 region has 14 residues. Germline CDR1 and CDR2: MDHEN and SYDVKM. The record originates from a study of T cell responses to AZD1222 COVID-19 vaccine. Points from the study as a whole: CD4 TCRs linked to vaccination spanned spike, dominating at 160-218 and 743-854. Spike-specific TCR breadth and depth both grew after two AZD1222 doses. Reports indicate that nearly half of spike-specific TCRs are directed at unmutated variant regions. Seropositivity was recorded at baseline in only 6 or 7 AZD1222 recipients.

Sequenced by immunoSEQ multiplex PCR; TCRdb stores in-frame clones only, minus some. In the table there are 86,000 or so clones, around nine tenths of which are singletons. Specimen: peripheral blood, collected on day 0 of MenACWY control vaccination. The source of this sequence is an adult in good health. The V gene is TRBV28, the J gene TRBJ2-7, with D tentatively TRBD1 or TRBD2 (5 bases each). CDR3 sequence (DNA): TGTGCCAGCAGTTTCCGGGGCCTCCCCTACGAGCAGTACTTC. It translates to CASSFRGLPYEQYF.